This is a list of T cell receptor beta chains from one sample in a study of T cells in pancreatic ductal adenocarcinoma. Assay: immunoSEQ multiplex PCR; the TCRdb copy retains only in-frame clones and omits some. The table records over 100,000 clones, 90% to 95% of them present only once. The sequencing input was PBMCs. The receptors shown here come from a human donor with pancreatic ductal adenocarcinoma. CDR3s include the opening cysteine and the closing phenylalanine or tryptophan. Each record gives: J gene, D gene, V gene, clone size, CDR3 protein, CDR3 DNA. The D gene is left open where the match is weak. Not all rows give a size; the values are once, few, many and, for expanded clones, a class.

TRBJ2-1 | . | TRBV9 | once | CASSDSLGRDYNEQFF | TGTGCCAGCAGCGATTCCCTGGGGCGAGACTACAATGAGCAGTTCTTC
TRBJ2-3 | . | TRBV30 | . | CAWSWRAKRTDTQYF | TGTGCCTGGAGTTGGCGGGCCAAACGGACAGATACGCAGTATTTT
TRBJ2-7 | TRBD1 | TRBV28 | . | CASNQGGQGPNEQYF | TGTGCCAGCAACCAAGGGGGACAGGGACCCAACGAGCAGTACTTC
TRBJ2-5 | . | TRBV5-5 | . | CASSWGGTWETQYF | TGTGCCAGCAGCTGGGGGGGCACATGGGAGACCCAGTACTTC
TRBJ2-3 | TRBD2 | TRBV6-5 | . | CASSRLAGGPDTQYF | TGTGCCAGCAGCCGACTAGCGGGAGGACCAGATACGCAGTATTTT
TRBJ2-2 | TRBD2 | TRBV19 | . | CASFQREGRVTGELFF | TGTGCCAGTTTCCAGCGGGAGGGCCGGGTCACCGGGGAGCTGTTTTTT
TRBJ1-2 | . | TRBV27 | . | CASSLSRDTYGYTF | TGTGCCAGCAGTTTATCCCGGGACACCTATGGCTACACCTTC
TRBJ1-5 | . | TRBV19 | . | CASSIDPTQGTDNQPQHF | TGTGCCAGTAGTATAGACCCCACACAGGGTACGGATAATCAGCCCCAGCATTTT
TRBJ2-7 | . | TRBV5-1 | . | CASSPRASGDDEQYF | TGCGCCAGCAGCCCGAGGGCTAGTGGGGATGACGAGCAGTACTTC
TRBJ1-2 | TRBD1 | TRBV27 | once | CASSLNPPRVGPGTGDGYTF | TGTGCCAGCAGTTTGAATCCACCTAGGGTTGGCCCCGGGACAGGAGATGGCTACACCTTC
TRBJ2-4 | . | TRBV4-3 | . | CASSQASRGGDIQYF | TGCGCCAGCAGCCAAGCGAGCCGAGGGGGGGACATTCAGTACTTC
TRBJ1-1 | TRBD1 | TRBV27 | . | CASRFGTGLGTEAFF | TGTGCCAGCAGATTTGGGACAGGGTTAGGCACTGAAGCTTTCTTT
TRBJ1-2 | . | TRBV18 | . | CASSRGEGVYGYTF | TGTGCCAGCTCCCGAGGGGAGGGAGTCTATGGCTACACCTTC
TRBJ1-5 | . | TRBV30 | . | CAWSTEGAQHF | TGTGCCTGGAGCACCGAGGGGGCCCAGCATTTT
TRBJ2-1 | TRBD2 | TRBV7-6 | . | CASSQTSGSAHEQFF | TGTGCCAGCAGTCAGACTAGCGGGAGTGCCCATGAGCAGTTCTTC
TRBJ2-7 | TRBD2 | TRBV5-4 | . | CASSVTSGGSYEQYF | TGTGCCAGCAGCGTGACTAGCGGGGGCTCCTACGAGCAGTACTTC
TRBJ2-5 | TRBD2 | TRBV28 | . | CASEEVEGAGAGGPPKETQYF | TGTGCCAGCGAGGAGGTGGAGGGGGCAGGAGCGGGAGGGCCCCCTAAAGAGACCCAGTACTTC
TRBJ1-5 | . | TRBV4-1 | . | CASSHSVDQPQHF | TGCGCCAGCAGCCACTCAGTTGATCAGCCCCAGCATTTT
TRBJ2-5 | TRBD1 | TRBV4-2 | . | CASSSTGEETQYF | TGTGCCAGCAGCTCCACAGGGGAAGAGACCCAGTACTTC
TRBJ2-5 | . | TRBV20-1 | once | CSPQSRDTQYF | TGCAGTCCTCAATCCCGGGATACCCAGTACTTC
TRBJ1-2 | . | TRBV5-1 | few | CASRSAGGDPPYGYTF | TGCGCCAGCAGATCCGCCGGGGGGGACCCGCCTTATGGCTACACCTTC
TRBJ2-5 | TRBD2 | TRBV9 | . | CASSPGGNGKTQYF | TGTGCCAGCAGCCCGGGGGGAAACGGGAAGACCCAGTACTTC
TRBJ2-3 | . | TRBV7-7 | . | CASSLGRPTDTQYF | TGTGCTAGCAGCTTAGGGAGACCCACAGATACGCAGTATTTT
TRBJ2-7 | . | TRBV5-4 | . | CASSLAGGLSYEQYF | TGTGCCAGCAGCTTGGCCGGGGGACTGAGCTACGAGCAGTACTTC
TRBJ2-7 | TRBD2 | TRBV7-2 | . | CASSLESSSPGGVYEQYF | TGTGCCAGCAGCTTAGAGTCGTCTAGCCCTGGGGGGGTATACGAGCAGTACTTC
TRBJ2-5 | TRBD2 | TRBV27 | . | CASSRGGETQYF | TGTGCCAGCAGCCGCGGGGGAGAGACCCAGTACTTC
TRBJ2-6 | . | TRBV14 | . | CASSHGTGANVLTF | TGTGCCAGCAGCCACGGGACAGGGGCCAACGTCCTGACTTTC
TRBJ2-3 | TRBD2 | TRBV4-2 | once | CASSQLTSGSREYF | TGTGCCAGCAGCCAGTTGACTAGCGGGAGTCGGGAGTATTTT
TRBJ2-2 | . | TRBV10-3 | . | CAIRPTGTGELFF | TGTGCCATCAGGCCAACAGGCACCGGGGAGCTGTTTTTT
TRBJ1-1 | TRBD1 | TRBV7-2 | . | CASSLVHDRGRHGAFF | TGTGCCAGCAGCTTAGTGCACGACAGGGGGCGTCATGGGGCTTTCTTT
TRBJ1-5 | TRBD1 | TRBV7-8 | . | CASSLASRDRGIGNQPQHF | TGTGCCAGCAGCTTAGCGTCTCGGGACAGGGGGATTGGCAATCAGCCCCAGCATTTT
TRBJ2-7 | TRBD2 | TRBV30 | once | CAWSVSHVAGVSYEQYF | TGTGCCTGGAGTGTCTCCCATGTAGCGGGAGTCTCCTACGAGCAGTACTTC
TRBJ2-2 | . | TRBV7-8 | . | CASSLDGAEGTGELFF | TGTGCCAGCAGCTTAGACGGAGCGGAGGGGACCGGGGAGCTGTTTTTT
TRBJ2-7 | TRBD2 | TRBV29-1 | . | CSVGTSGYEQYF | TGCAGCGTCGGGACTAGCGGATACGAGCAGTACTTC
TRBJ1-2 | TRBD1 | TRBV27 | . | CATSLGTGHYGYTF | TGTGCCACCAGTTTAGGGACAGGGCACTATGGCTACACCTTC
TRBJ2-1 | TRBD2 | TRBV19 | . | CASKERGYNEQFF | TGTGCCAGTAAGGAGCGGGGCTACAATGAGCAGTTCTTC
TRBJ2-7 | TRBD2 | TRBV11-2 | . | CASSPGLAASYEQYF | TGTGCCAGCAGCCCGGGACTAGCGGCAAGCTACGAGCAGTACTTC
TRBJ1-2 | TRBD1 | TRBV28 | once | CASRETGGGRGYTF | TGTGCCAGCAGGGAGACAGGGGGAGGGAGGGGCTACACCTTC
TRBJ1-6 | . | TRBV11-2 | . | CASSPTRTDPHHF | TGTGCCAGCAGCCCCACTAGGACAGACCCTCACCACTTT
TRBJ1-5 | TRBD1 | TRBV15 | . | CATSVDRGRNQPQHF | TGTGCCACCAGCGTCGACAGGGGTAGGAATCAGCCCCAGCATTTT
TRBJ1-2 | . | TRBV7-2 | . | CASSSGGLYGYTF | TGTGCCAGCAGTTCTGGGGGCCTCTATGGCTACACCTTC
TRBJ2-7 | TRBD2 | TRBV5-1 | . | CASSPEPPLAGGGEQYF | TGCGCCAGCAGCCCGGAACCCCCCTTAGCGGGAGGAGGCGAGCAGTACTTC
TRBJ2-3 | TRBD2 | TRBV6-4 | . | CASGGSRGNTDTQYF | TGTGCCAGCGGCGGGAGTCGGGGGAACACAGATACGCAGTATTTT
TRBJ1-3 | . | TRBV4-1 | . | CASSQLFRQSRDTIYF | TGCGCCAGCAGCCAACTCTTCAGACAATCACGAGACACCATATATTTT
TRBJ1-2 | . | TRBV10-3 | . | CAIGGTSNNYGYTF | TGTGCCATCGGCGGCACCAGCAACAACTATGGCTACACCTTC
TRBJ2-7 | TRBD1 | TRBV2 | . | CASEVGTGFFEQYF | TGTGCCAGCGAGGTCGGGACAGGTTTCTTCGAGCAGTACTTC
TRBJ2-1 | TRBD2 | TRBV10-3 | . | CAIRRTGLAGGEQFF | TGTGCCATCAGGAGAACGGGACTAGCGGGAGGGGAGCAGTTCTTC
TRBJ2-3 | . | TRBV10-3 | . | CATQEGADTQYF | TGTGCCACCCAGGAGGGTGCAGATACGCAGTATTTT
TRBJ2-1 | . | TRBV4-1 | . | CASSQLSRLVEQFF | TGCGCCAGCAGCCAACTCTCCCGACTTGTTGAGCAGTTCTTC
TRBJ2-5 | TRBD2 | TRBV6-6 | . | CASSSAGLAGGGTQYF | TGTGCCAGCAGTTCCGCGGGACTAGCGGGAGGGGGGACCCAGTACTTC
TRBJ2-2 | . | TRBV18 | . | CASSPEGGRTGELFF | TGTGCCAGCTCACCGGAAGGGGGACGCACCGGGGAGCTGTTTTTT
TRBJ1-2 | TRBD1 | TRBV28 | . | CASSLHLGRGTDGYTF | TGTGCCAGCAGTTTACATCTGGGCAGGGGGACGGATGGCTACACCTTC
TRBJ1-2 | . | TRBV20-1 | . | CSGSGYGYTF | TGCAGTGGGAGTGGCTATGGCTACACCTTC
TRBJ2-2 | . | TRBV20-1 | . | CSARGTGELFF | TGCAGTGCGAGGGGGACCGGGGAGCTGTTTTTT
TRBJ2-7 | TRBD1 | TRBV28 | . | CASTLLNRGYEQYF | TGTGCCAGCACCCTTCTAAACAGGGGCTACGAGCAGTACTTC
TRBJ2-5 | TRBD2 | TRBV18 | . | CASSPQLGAGALETQYF | TGTGCCAGCTCACCACAGTTAGGAGCGGGAGCTTTAGAGACCCAGTACTTC
TRBJ2-3 | . | TRBV7-9 | . | CASSRGPGGTQYF | TGTGCCAGCAGCCGAGGACCGGGCGGGACGCAGTATTTT
TRBJ2-7 | . | TRBV6-5 | . | CASRGQIYEQYF | TGTGCCAGCCGAGGACAGATCTACGAGCAGTACTTC
TRBJ2-7 | TRBD1 | TRBV4-2 | once | CASSQAHGQASYEQYF | TGTGCCAGCAGCCAGGCTCACGGACAGGCTTCCTACGAGCAGTACTTC
TRBJ2-5 | TRBD2 | TRBV9 | . | CASNPGGEGTQYF | TGTGCCAGCAACCCCGGGGGGGAAGGGACCCAGTACTTC